The T cell receptor (beta chain) described here comes from a study of cytomegalovirus exposure and HLA in healthy donors. Study-level results: Within the approximately 130 validation repertoires, first-cohort TCR clusters tended to co-occur, according to a later analysis. Some public TCRs appeared in many individuals, while most sequences were rare. The authors listed over 150 TCR beta chains as cytomegalovirus-associated.

Concerning this clone: Its antigen is unidentified.

The V end was cut by 0 bases, the J end by 7 bases, with 7 bases between. CDR1 DFQATT and CDR2 SNEGSKA come from the germline V gene (reference sequence). The CDR3 loop spans 11 amino acids. The data were produced by immunoSEQ multiplex PCR, yet TCRdb's version contains in-frame clones alone and is incomplete. The sample has roughly 50,000 clones, more than 80% seen once. The donors were part of the validation cohort, which consisted of 120 subjects and was separate from the first cohort of 666 subjects. The chain joins TRBV20-1 to TRBJ2-7, with unresolved D. The specimen sequenced was PBMCs. The sequence came from a man younger than 30 in good health and CMV-seronegative. As DNA, the CDR3 is TGCAGTGCTAGAGATTTCCCAGAGCAGTACTTC. Amino acids: CSARDFPEQYF.